These 24 T cell receptor beta chains came from one sample sequenced in a study of blood T cell repertoires in COVID-19. Sequencing used immunoSEQ multiplex PCR; TCRdb keeps in-frame clones, though not all of them. This table has about 170,000 clones, 83% appearing once. Sequencing input: peripheral blood. All receptors derive from an elderly woman with acute or convalescent COVID-19.

J is TRBJ2-4 and V is TRBV6-5; no reliable D call. Germline V gene data show CDR1 as MNHEY and CDR2 as SVGAGI. V shed 6 bases and J shed 8 bases, with 11 bases lying between them. The CDR3 runs to 12 residues. CDR3 in amino acids: CASSNIYDIQYF. CDR3 DNA: TGTGCCAGCAGCAACATTTATGACATTCAGTACTTC.

This chain uses TRBV6-5 with TRBJ1-2; TRBD1 matches at 7 bases. The CDR3 runs to 13 residues. Losses at the gene ends were 7 bases for V and 2 bases for J; bases not matched to a gene: 4. Germline CDR1 reads MNHEY; CDR2 reads SVGAGI. As DNA, the CDR3 is TGTGCCAGCACCAAGACAGGGAACTATGGCTACACCTTC. Translating it yields CASTKTGNYGYTF.

The V gene is TRBV20-1, the J gene TRBJ2-3; 10 bases fit TRBD2. The CDR3 covers 14 residues. The germline V gene encodes CDR1 DFQATT and CDR2 SNEGSKA (reference sequence). V dropped 6 bases and J dropped 2; count of bases not matched to a gene: 5. The CDR3 coding sequence is TGCAGTGCGAGTACTAGCGGGATCACAGATACGCAGTATTTT. Protein: CSASTSGITDTQYF.

The chain employs TRBV2 and TRBJ1-1, with D hard to call. Germline V gives CDR1 SNHLY, CDR2 FYNNEI. This CDR3 contains 14 residues. Between the trimmed V and J ends, which lost 4 bases and 3 bases, there was a span of 12 bases. For the CDR3, the DNA is TGTGCCAGCAGTGTCTCGACAAGACACACTGAAGCTTTCTTT. Translating gives CASSVSTRHTEAFF.

The CDR3 nucleotides read TGTGCCAGCAGCCAGCCCCAGGGCGAGCAGTACTTC. It specifies CASSQPQGEQYF. The chain couples TRBV3-1 (or the pseudogene TRBV3-2) to TRBJ2-7, with a possible D match to TRBD1 (5 bases). V was pared by 3 bases and J by 6 bases, with 9 bases between. This CDR3 is 12 amino acids long. Germline CDR1 is LGHDT and CDR2 is YNNKEL (reference sequence).

The rearrangement links TRBV5-5 to TRBJ2-7; 7 bases line up with TRBD2. The CDR3 has 15 amino acids. V lost 1 base and J lost 3; bases outside the gene matches: 7. Germline V gene lookup returns CDR1 SGHKS and CDR2 YYEKEE (reference sequence). The CDR3 region is CASSLRGDQSYEQYF. The CDR3 DNA reads as TGTGCCAGCAGCTTGCGGGGGGATCAGAGCTACGAGCAGTACTTC. Variable domain in full (rest from reference TRBV5-5 and TRBJ2-7): DAGVTQSPTHLIKTRGQQVTLRCSPISGHKSVSWYQQVLGQGPQFIFQYYEKEERGRGNFPDRFSARQFPNYSSELNVNALLLGDSALYLCASSLRGDQSYEQYFGPGTRLTVT.

This chain joins TRBV19 and TRBJ1-2; 7 bases fit TRBD1. Germline values: CDR1 LNHDA, CDR2 SQIVND (reference sequence). J lost 5 bases, V lost 6 bases, and 9 bases had no gene match. This CDR3 comprises 14 residues. The CDR3 DNA sequence: TGTGCCAGTAGACCAGACAGGGACCTTTATGGCTACACCTTC. Residues: CASRPDRDLYGYTF.

Concerning this clone: This may arise from a read error, as a much more abundant clone is one base away. Within the sample, other DNA sequences also encode this same CDR3. The V call is TRBV6-1, the J call TRBJ1-6; 8 nucleotides align to TRBD1. Germline CDR1 is MNHNS and CDR2 is SASEGT. The CDR3 has 15 residues. Trimming took 0 bases from V and 10 from J; bases not matched to a gene: 5. CDR3 DNA sequence: TGTGCCAGCAGTGAAGCGGAGACAGGGGTCTCACCCCTCCACTTT. This encodes CASSEAETGVSPLHF.

The chain uses TRBV5-1 and TRBJ2-3; 10 bases fit TRBD1. This CDR3 contains 14 residues. CDR1 SGHRS and CDR2 YFSETQ come from the germline V gene. V gave up 8 bases and J gave up 3 bases; unmatched junction bases: 6. The CDR3 nucleotides are TGCGCCAGTAGACCGGGACAGGGGACAGATACGCAGTATTTT. It specifies CASRPGQGTDTQYF. The full variable domain, its missing parts supplied by reference TRBV5-1 and TRBJ2-3, is KAGVTQTPRYLIKTRGQQVTLSCSPISGHRSVSWYQQTPGQGLQFLFEYFSETQRNKGNFPGRFSGRQFSNSRSEMNVSTLELGDSALYLCASRPGQGTDTQYFGPGTRLTVL.

This chain joins TRBV15 and TRBJ1-5; 10 positions match TRBD1. CDR1 and CDR2 from the germline V gene are LNHNV and YYDKDF (reference sequence). Trimming took 3 bases from V and 6 from J; bases not matched to a gene: 5. The CDR3 spans 15 residues. The CDR3 DNA reads as TGTGCCACCAGCAGTGTGGACAGGGGGAGTCAGCCCCAGCATTTT. Its translation: CATSSVDRGSQPQHF.

A single count supports this clone. V and J are TRBV2 and TRBJ1-4, with D perhaps matching TRBD1 (5 bases). Trimming took off 5 bases at V and 1 base at J, with 14 bases between the two ends. Germline assignment: CDR1 SNHLY and CDR2 FYNNEI. The CDR3 length is 16 residues. The DNA for the CDR3 is TGTGCCAGCAGTACTGACAGCCTAGGAACTAATGAAAAACTGTTTTTT. Translating it yields CASSTDSLGTNEKLFF.

The J gene is TRBJ1-5, the V gene TRBV6-5; D may be TRBD1 (5 bases). This CDR3 has 13 residues. The V end was cut by 7 bases, the J end by 0 bases, with 7 bases between. Germline CDR1 and CDR2: MNHEY and SVGAGI. The CDR3 nucleotides are TGTGCCAGCATGGGGGGTAGCAATCAGCCCCAGCATTTT. Translated, it gives CASMGGSNQPQHF.

This chain links TRBV2 with TRBJ2-1; 13 bases map to TRBD2. The CDR3 is made up of 17 amino acids. J was trimmed by 8 bases and V by 1 base; bases with no gene match: 8. In germline, CDR1 is SNHLY, CDR2 FYNNEI. The CDR3 sequence is CASSEGVLAGGPDEQFF. CDR3 bases: TGTGCCAGCAGTGAAGGTGTACTAGCGGGAGGGCCCGATGAGCAGTTCTTC.

The rearrangement uses TRBV4-3 and TRBJ1-6, with unresolved D. Germline CDR1 and CDR2: LGHNA and YSLEER. V gave up 0 bases and J gave up 10 bases, with 10 bases separating them. The CDR3 length is 14 residues. CDR3 in amino acids: CASSQEFRGSPLHF. The CDR3 DNA is TGCGCCAGCAGCCAAGAATTCCGGGGATCACCCCTCCACTTT.

This chain connects TRBV28 to TRBJ1-5; D remains ambiguous. V lost 3 bases and J 3 bases, leaving 12 bases between the germline ends. Germline V lookup: CDR1 MDHEN, CDR2 SYDVKM. This CDR3 spans 15 amino acids. The CDR3 loop reads CASSFAPAINQPQHF. In DNA form, the CDR3 reads TGTGCCAGCAGTTTCGCGCCCGCGATCAATCAGCCCCAGCATTTT.

The chain's CDR3 is CASSFTGGFANEKLFF. The CDR3 nucleotides read TGCGCCAGCAGCTTTACAGGGGGGTTCGCTAATGAAAAACTGTTTTTT. This rearrangement joins TRBV5-1 to TRBJ1-4, with 8 bases fitting TRBD1. The CDR3 sequence is 16 residues long. V shed 2 bases and J 3 bases; nucleotides not matched to a gene: 6. Germline V gives CDR1 SGHRS, CDR2 YFSETQ. The full variable domain, completed using reference TRBV5-1 and TRBJ1-4, is KAGVTQTPRYLIKTRGQQVTLSCSPISGHRSVSWYQQTPGQGLQFLFEYFSETQRNKGNFPGRFSGRQFSNSRSEMNVSTLELGDSALYLCASSFTGGFANEKLFFGSGTQLSVL.

This clone was found a few times. The chain joins TRBV9 to TRBJ2-1, with 9 bases identical to TRBD2. Germline CDR1 SGDLS, CDR2 YYNGEE. The V segment lost 4 bases and the J segment 1 base; nucleotides outside the gene matches: 3. The CDR3 covers 15 residues. The chain's CDR3 is CASSPSGTSYNEQFF. For the CDR3, the DNA is TGTGCCAGCAGCCCTAGCGGGACTTCCTACAATGAGCAGTTCTTC. The full variable domain, its missing parts supplied by reference TRBV9 and TRBJ2-1, is DSGVTQTPKHLITATGQRVTLRCSPRSGDLSVYWYQQSLDQGLQFLIQYYNGEERAKGNILERFSAQQFPDLHSELNLSSLELGDSALYFCASSPSGTSYNEQFFGPGTRLTVL.

The chain is built from TRBV5-4 and TRBJ2-5; TRBD1 aligns across 7 bases. J lost 5 bases, V lost 0 bases, and 7 bases had no gene match. This CDR3 region has 15 residues. In germline, CDR1 is SGHNT, CDR2 YYREEE (reference sequence). The CDR3 sequence: CASSLGQGEWETQYF. In DNA form, the CDR3 reads TGTGCCAGCAGCTTGGGGCAGGGGGAGTGGGAGACCCAGTACTTC.

The chain recombines TRBV5-4 with TRBJ2-7, with TRBD2 identical over 9 bases. Per the germline V gene, CDR1 is SGHNT and CDR2 is YYREEE (reference sequence). CDR3 length: 19 residues. Germline trimming cut 3 bases from V and 3 bases from J; bases unmatched to any gene: 19. In DNA form, the CDR3 reads TGTGCCAGCAGCTCTGGCGGATTCGGCCTAGCGGGAAGATACTACGAGCAGTACTTC. Translated: CASSSGGFGLAGRYYEQYF.

V and J are TRBV27 and TRBJ2-1; 7 nucleotides line up with TRBD1. Germline values: CDR1 MNHEY, CDR2 SMNVEV (reference sequence). J lost 6 bases, V lost 4 bases, and 6 bases had no gene match. The CDR3 is made up of 14 amino acids. CDR3 sequence (DNA): TGTGCCAGCAGTTCCCGGACAGGTTTCAATGAGCAGTTCTTC. Translated, it gives CASSSRTGFNEQFF.

This chain uses TRBV28 with TRBJ1-1; perhaps TRBD1 as D (5 bases). Deletions cut 6 bases from V and 5 bases from J, with 16 bases between. Germline loops: CDR1 MDHEN, CDR2 SYDVKM. The CDR3 is 14 amino acids. The CDR3 DNA sequence: TGTGCCAGCAGCCCTGGGGGGGAGGGAACTGAAGCTTTCTTT. Protein: CASSPGGEGTEAFF.

V gene TRBV5-1 combines with J gene TRBJ2-7; possible D gene TRBD1, 5 bases. Germline values: CDR1 SGHRS, CDR2 YFSETQ. V dropped 4 bases and J dropped 6 bases, with 14 bases sitting between them. This CDR3 has 13 residues. Here the CDR3 reads CASSPQTEVEQYF. CDR3 sequence (DNA): TGCGCCAGCAGCCCTCAGACAGAGGTCGAGCAGTACTTC.

Regarding this clone: The sample holds other DNA sequences that translate to the same CDR3. The CDR3 nucleotides are TGTGCCAGCAGCTTAGAGTTTTCTCACGAGGGACTAGCCTATGGCTACACCTTC. This codes for CASSLEFSHEGLAYGYTF. The chain employs TRBV7-2 and TRBJ1-2; possibly TRBD1 for D (5 bases). The germline CDR1 and CDR2 sequences are SGHTA and FQGNSA. Trimming left V 1 base short and J 4 bases short, with 22 bases between. The CDR3 runs 18 residues.

This clone was counted only a few times. This specimen includes other DNA sequences encoding the same CDR3. V and J are TRBV2 and TRBJ2-7; D gene unclear. The germline CDR1 and CDR2 sequences are SNHLY and FYNNEI. V lost 6 bases to trimming and J lost 2 bases, with 8 bases between them. This CDR3 comprises 12 residues. The CDR3 here is CASSGAAYEQYF. Here the CDR3 DNA reads TGTGCCAGCAGCGGCGCGGCCTACGAGCAGTACTTC.